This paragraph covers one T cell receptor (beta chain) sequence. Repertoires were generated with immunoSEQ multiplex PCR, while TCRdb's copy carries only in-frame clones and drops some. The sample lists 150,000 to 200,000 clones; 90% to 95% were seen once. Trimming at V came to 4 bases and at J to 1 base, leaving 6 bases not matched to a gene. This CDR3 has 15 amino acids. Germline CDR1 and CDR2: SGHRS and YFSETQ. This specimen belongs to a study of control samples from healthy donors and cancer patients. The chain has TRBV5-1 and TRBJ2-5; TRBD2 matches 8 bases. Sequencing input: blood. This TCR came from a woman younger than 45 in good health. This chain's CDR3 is CASSATSGPQETQYF. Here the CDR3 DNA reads TGCGCCAGCAGCGCTACTAGCGGACCCCAAGAGACCCAGTACTTC.